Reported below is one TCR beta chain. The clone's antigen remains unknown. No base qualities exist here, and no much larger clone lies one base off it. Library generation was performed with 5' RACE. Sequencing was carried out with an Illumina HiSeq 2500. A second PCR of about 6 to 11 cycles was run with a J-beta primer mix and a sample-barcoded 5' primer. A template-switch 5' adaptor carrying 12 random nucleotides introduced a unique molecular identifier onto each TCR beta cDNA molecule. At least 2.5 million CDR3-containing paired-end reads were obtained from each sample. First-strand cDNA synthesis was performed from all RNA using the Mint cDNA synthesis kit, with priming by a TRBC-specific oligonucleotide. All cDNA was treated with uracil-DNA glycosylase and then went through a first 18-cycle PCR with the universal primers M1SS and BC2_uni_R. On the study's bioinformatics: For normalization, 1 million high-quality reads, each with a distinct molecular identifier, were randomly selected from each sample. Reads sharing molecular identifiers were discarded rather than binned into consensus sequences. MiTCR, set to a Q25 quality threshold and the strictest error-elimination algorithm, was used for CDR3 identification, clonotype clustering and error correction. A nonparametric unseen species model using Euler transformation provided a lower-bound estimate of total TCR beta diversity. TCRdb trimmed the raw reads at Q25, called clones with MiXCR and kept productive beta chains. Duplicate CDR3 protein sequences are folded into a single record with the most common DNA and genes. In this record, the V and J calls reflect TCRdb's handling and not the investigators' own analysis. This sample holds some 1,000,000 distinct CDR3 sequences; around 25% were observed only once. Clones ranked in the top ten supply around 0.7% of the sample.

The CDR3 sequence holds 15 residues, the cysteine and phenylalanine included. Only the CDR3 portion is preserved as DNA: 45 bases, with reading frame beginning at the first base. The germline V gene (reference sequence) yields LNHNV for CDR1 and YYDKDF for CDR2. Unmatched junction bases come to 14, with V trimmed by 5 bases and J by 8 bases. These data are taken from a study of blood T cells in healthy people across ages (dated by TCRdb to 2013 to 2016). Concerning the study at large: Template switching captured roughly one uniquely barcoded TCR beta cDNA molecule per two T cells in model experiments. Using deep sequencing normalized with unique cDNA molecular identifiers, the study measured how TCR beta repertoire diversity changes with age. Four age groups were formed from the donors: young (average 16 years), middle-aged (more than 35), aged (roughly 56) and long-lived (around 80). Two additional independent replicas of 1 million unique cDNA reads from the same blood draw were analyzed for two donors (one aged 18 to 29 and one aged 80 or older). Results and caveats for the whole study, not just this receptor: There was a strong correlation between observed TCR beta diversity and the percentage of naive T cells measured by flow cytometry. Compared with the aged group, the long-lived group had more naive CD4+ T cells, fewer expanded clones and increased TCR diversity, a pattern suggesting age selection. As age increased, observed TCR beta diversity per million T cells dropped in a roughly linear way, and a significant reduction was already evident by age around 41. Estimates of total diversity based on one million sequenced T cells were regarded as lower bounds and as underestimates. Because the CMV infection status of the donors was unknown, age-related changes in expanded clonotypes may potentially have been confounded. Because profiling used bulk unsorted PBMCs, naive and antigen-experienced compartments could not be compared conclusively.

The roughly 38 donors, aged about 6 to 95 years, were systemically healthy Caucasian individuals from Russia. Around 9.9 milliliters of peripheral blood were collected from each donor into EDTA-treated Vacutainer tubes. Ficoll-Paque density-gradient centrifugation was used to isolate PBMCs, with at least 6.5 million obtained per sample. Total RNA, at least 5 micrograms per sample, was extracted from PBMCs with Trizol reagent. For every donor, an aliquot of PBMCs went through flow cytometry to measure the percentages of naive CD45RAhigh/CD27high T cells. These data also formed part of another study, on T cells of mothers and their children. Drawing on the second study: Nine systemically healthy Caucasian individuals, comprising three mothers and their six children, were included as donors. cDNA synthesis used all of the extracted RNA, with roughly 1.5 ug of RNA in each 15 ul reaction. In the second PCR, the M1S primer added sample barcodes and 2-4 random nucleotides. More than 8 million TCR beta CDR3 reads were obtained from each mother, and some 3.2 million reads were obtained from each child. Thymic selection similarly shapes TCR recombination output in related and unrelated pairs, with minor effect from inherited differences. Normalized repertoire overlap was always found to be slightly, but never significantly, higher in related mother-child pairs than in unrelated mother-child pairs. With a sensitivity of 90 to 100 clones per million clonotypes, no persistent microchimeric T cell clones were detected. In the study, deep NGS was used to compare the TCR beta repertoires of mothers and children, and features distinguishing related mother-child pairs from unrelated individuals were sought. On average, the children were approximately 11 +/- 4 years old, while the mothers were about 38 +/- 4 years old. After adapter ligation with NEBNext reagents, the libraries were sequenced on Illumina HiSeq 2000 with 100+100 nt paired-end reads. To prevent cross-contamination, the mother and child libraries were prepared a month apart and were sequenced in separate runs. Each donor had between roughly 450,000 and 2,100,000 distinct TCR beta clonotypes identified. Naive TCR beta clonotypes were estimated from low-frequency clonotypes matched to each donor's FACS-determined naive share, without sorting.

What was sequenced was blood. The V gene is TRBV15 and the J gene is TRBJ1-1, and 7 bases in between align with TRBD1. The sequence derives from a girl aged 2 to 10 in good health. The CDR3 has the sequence CATSWEGQVGVEAFF. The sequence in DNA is TGTGCCACCAGCTGGGAAGGACAGGTCGGGGTAGAAGCTTTCTTT. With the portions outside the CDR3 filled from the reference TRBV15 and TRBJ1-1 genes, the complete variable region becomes DAMVIQNPRYQVTQFGKPVTLSCSQTLNHNVMYWYQQKSSQAPKLLFHYYDKDFNNEADTPDNFQSRRPNTSFCFLDIRSPGLGDTAMYLCATSWEGQVGVEAFFGQGTRLTVV.